This TCR beta chain came from a study of T-cell reconstitution after alpha-beta-depleted transplantation in children. This clonotype came up a few times. Its antigen is not identified. Overall study results and limits: Some patients' high day-60 TCRbeta diversity was attributed to recipient cells surviving conditioning. Counts and diversity of T cells one year after transplant came mostly from newly produced T cells. It was reported that alpha-beta T cells came from several hundred expanded graft clones (about two months after transplant).

Preparation of the TCRbeta library used unique molecular identifiers. TCRdb re-analysed the PCR reads in MiXCR, keeping a single row per CDR3 protein. The sample lists 120,000 to 150,000 distinct CDR3 sequences, roughly 9% occurring once. The sequence came from a female patient between 2 and 10 years old who had a stem cell transplant for congenital amegakaryocytic thrombocytopenia, so the T cells may come from the graft donor. Sequences were derived from PBMCs, mostly from graft donor cells, sampled 180 days after TCRalphabeta/CD19-depleted stem cell transplant.

The CDR3 region is CSATLTQGGWPYNEQFF. CDR3 DNA sequence: TGCAGTGCTACACTAACGCAGGGTGGTTGGCCATACAATGAGCAGTTCTTC. The chain links TRBV20-1 to TRBJ2-1; possible D gene TRBD1, 5 bases. The CDR3 is 17 residues long. CDR1 and CDR2 (germline): DFQATT, SNEGSKA (reference sequence). V was pared by 4 bases and J by 4 bases, with 23 bases between.